These 9 T cell receptor beta chains were sequenced from one sample in a study of blood T cell repertoires in COVID-19. The assay was immunoSEQ multiplex PCR, and TCRdb's table has in-frame clones only and misses some. The data contain around 310,000 clones, 89% of them singletons. What was sequenced was PBMCs or T cells enriched from blood (not recorded which). Receptors originate from a woman between 40 and 50 years old who had recovered from COVID-19.

The V call is TRBV28, the J call TRBJ2-1; the match to TRBD2 covers 8 bases. This CDR3 has 16 residues. The trim removed 6 bases at V and 0 bases at J, leaving 7 bases unmatched. The germline V gene encodes CDR1 MDHEN and CDR2 SYDVKM. The CDR3 region is CASSPGGADSYNEQFF. The CDR3 DNA reads as TGTGCCAGCAGCCCCGGGGGGGCAGACTCCTACAATGAGCAGTTCTTC.

The chain carries TRBV27 and TRBJ2-2, with D possibly matching TRBD1 (6 bases). The germline V gene encodes CDR1 MNHEY and CDR2 SMNVEV (reference sequence). V shed 4 bases and J shed 8 bases, with 11 bases lying between them. This CDR3 contains 13 residues. This CDR3 reads CASSSTGRGELFF. CDR3 sequence (DNA): TGTGCCAGCAGTTCGACAGGTCGGGGGGAGCTGTTTTTT.

The chain uses TRBV5-8 and TRBJ2-3, with D perhaps matching TRBD1 (5 bases). Trimming took 0 bases from V and 2 from J, leaving 10 bases between them. This CDR3 region has 15 residues. CDR1 is SGHTS, CDR2 YDEGEE, per germline. CDR3 loop: CASSLAQVITDTQYF. CDR3 sequence (DNA): TGTGCCAGCAGCTTGGCACAGGTTATCACAGATACGCAGTATTTT.

The V gene is TRBV19, the J gene TRBJ1-5; a weak D match, TRBD1 (6 bases). Per germline, CDR1 LNHDA and CDR2 SQIVND (reference sequence). The CDR3 has 13 amino acids. Between the trimmed V and J ends, which lost 7 bases and 4 bases, there was a span of 11 bases. The CDR3 region is CASMDRDNQPQHF. The CDR3 DNA is TGTGCCAGTATGGACAGAGATAATCAGCCCCAGCATTTT. Full variable domain (remainder filled in from reference TRBV19 and TRBJ1-5): DGGITQSPKYLFRKEGQNVTLSCEQNLNHDAMYWYRQDPGQGLRLIYYSQIVNDFQKGDIAEGYSVSREKKESFPLTVTSAQKNPTAFYLCASMDRDNQPQHFGDGTRLSIL.

The chain is built from TRBV3-1 (or the pseudogene TRBV3-2) and TRBJ1-4; D call uncertain. Looked up from germline, CDR1 is LGHDT and CDR2 is YNNKEL (reference sequence). The CDR3 contains 14 residues. The germline V and J ends were trimmed by 2 bases and 16 bases, with 20 bases remaining between them. This chain's CDR3 is CASSQSLRGYETFF. CDR3 nucleotides: TGTGCCAGCAGCCAAAGTCTTAGAGGGTACGAAACGTTTTTT.

This chain joins TRBV11-2 and TRBJ2-2, with a tentative D call TRBD2 (5 bases). This CDR3 is built from 16 residues. Between the trimmed V and J ends, which lost 0 bases and 7 bases, there was a span of 15 bases. Per the germline V gene, CDR1 is SGHAT and CDR2 is FQNNGV. DNA of the CDR3: TGTGCCAGCAGCTTAGATGTTACCCTAGCCCACGGGGAGCTGTTTTTT. Its translation is CASSLDVTLAHGELFF.

This clone was counted once. CDR3 coding DNA: TGTGCCAGCAGCTTACGACTAGCGGGGGTCCTCTACGAGCAGTACTTC. This sequence encodes CASSLRLAGVLYEQYF. V is TRBV7-2 and J is TRBJ2-7; 12 positions match TRBD2. Germline values: CDR1 SGHTA, CDR2 FQGNSA. CDR3 size: 16 residues. The V segment lost 2 bases and the J segment 3 bases; nucleotides outside the gene matches: 5.

This clone was observed a single time. The chain employs TRBV5-4 and TRBJ1-1; 11 nucleotides line up with TRBD1. Germline-derived CDR1 and CDR2 are SGHNT and YYREEE (reference sequence). This CDR3 region has 17 residues. Trimming cost V 4 bases and J 0 bases; bases outside gene matches: 8. The CDR3 is CASSTLGQGGMNTEAFF. In DNA, the CDR3 is TGTGCCAGCAGCACGCTGGGACAGGGGGGAATGAACACTGAAGCTTTCTTT. Variable domain in full (rest from reference TRBV5-4 and TRBJ1-1): ETGVTQSPTHLIKTRGQQVTLRCSSQSGHNTVSWYQQALGQGPQFIFQYYREEENGRGNFPPRFSGLQFPNYSSELNVNALELDDSALYLCASSTLGQGGMNTEAFFGQGTRLTVV.

This clone showed up just once. The chain employs TRBV6-2 or TRBV6-3 and TRBJ2-1, with D perhaps TRBD2 (7 bases). CDR1 is MNHEY and CDR2 is SVGEGT in the germline V gene. The CDR3 has 18 residues. V shed 4 bases and J shed 0 bases, with 19 bases lying between them. The CDR3 protein is CASSSRGALTLSYNEQFF. The CDR3 nucleotides are TGTGCCAGCAGTTCACGGGGGGCCCTAACACTCTCCTACAATGAGCAGTTCTTC.